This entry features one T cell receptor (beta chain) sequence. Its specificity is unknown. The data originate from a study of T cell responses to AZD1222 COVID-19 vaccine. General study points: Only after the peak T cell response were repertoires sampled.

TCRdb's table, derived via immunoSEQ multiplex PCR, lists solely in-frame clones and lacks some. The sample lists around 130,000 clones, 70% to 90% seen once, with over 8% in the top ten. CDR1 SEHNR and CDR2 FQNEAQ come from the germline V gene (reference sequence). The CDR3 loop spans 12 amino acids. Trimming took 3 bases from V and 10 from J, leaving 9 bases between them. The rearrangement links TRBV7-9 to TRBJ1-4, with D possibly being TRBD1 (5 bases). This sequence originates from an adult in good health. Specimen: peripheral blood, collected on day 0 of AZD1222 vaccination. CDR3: CASSLGGGKLFF. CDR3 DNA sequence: TGTGCCAGCAGCTTGGGGGGAGGAAAACTGTTTTTT. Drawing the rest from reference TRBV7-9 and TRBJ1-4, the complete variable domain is DTGVSQNPRHKITKRGQNVTFRCDPISEHNRLYWYRQTLGQGPEFLTYFQNEAQLEKSRLLSDRFSAERPKGSFSTLEIQRTEQGDSAMYLCASSLGGGKLFFGSGTQLSVL.